The rows below give T cell receptor beta chains drawn from one sample of a study of T-cell reconstitution after alpha-beta-depleted transplantation in children. Each CDR3 protein gets one entry after TCRdb re-called the PCR reads with MiXCR. This table has about 590,000 distinct CDR3 sequences, approximately 12% appearing once. This sample comprised PBMCs, mostly from graft donor cells, obtained 360 days after TCRalphabeta/CD19-depleted stem cell transplant. These receptors all come from a male patient under 18 who had a stem cell transplant for acute myeloid leukemia, so the T cells may come from the graft donor. CDR3s include the opening cysteine and the closing phenylalanine or tryptophan. Fields, in order: D gene, clone size, V gene, J gene, CDR3 protein, CDR3 DNA. D genes are given only for firm matches. Expanded clones get a size class; other rows say once, few or many, or leave the size out.

.	.	TRBV27	TRBJ2-7	CASSWGGSGFIYEQYF	TGTGCCAGCAGTTGGGGCGGGTCCGGATTTATTTACGAGCAGTACTTC
TRBD2	once	TRBV12-3/TRBV12-4	TRBJ2-7	CASSPRGLAFYEQYF	TGTGCCAGCAGTCCCAGGGGACTAGCATTCTACGAGCAGTACTTC
.	.	TRBV29-1	TRBJ1-2	CSVEDEGQQYGYTF	TGCAGCGTTGAAGATGAAGGACAACAGTATGGCTACACCTTC
TRBD1	few	TRBV9	TRBJ1-2	CASSPRQGGDGYTF	TGTGCCAGCAGCCCCCGACAGGGAGGAGATGGCTACACCTTC
TRBD2	.	TRBV5-1	TRBJ2-7	CASSPWTSEALREEQYF	TGCGCCAGCAGCCCCTGGACTAGCGAGGCTCTAAGGGAGGAGCAGTACTTC
TRBD1	.	TRBV20-1	TRBJ2-3	CSGQGAFSTDTQYF	TGCAGTGGTCAGGGGGCCTTTAGCACAGATACGCAGTATTTT
TRBD1	few	TRBV7-6	TRBJ1-2	CASSSPPSGDRAYGYTF	TGTGCCAGCAGCTCCCCCCCCTCAGGGGACAGGGCCTATGGCTACACCTTC
.	.	TRBV29-1	TRBJ1-1	CSAAPGPLAEAFF	TGCAGCGCTGCCCCGGGACCCCTGGCCGAAGCTTTCTTT
.	few	TRBV7-9	TRBJ2-2	CASSLARPLDTGELFF	TGTGCCAGCAGCTTAGCTAGGCCCCTCGACACCGGGGAGCTGTTTTTT
TRBD1	few	TRBV19	TRBJ2-5	CASSIGLGQSPAQYF	TGTGCCAGTAGTATAGGATTGGGACAGTCCCCGGCCCAGTACTTC
.	many	TRBV20-1	TRBJ2-3	CSGDNTDTQYF	TGCAGTGGGGACAACACAGATACGCAGTATTTT
TRBD2	.	TRBV7-9	TRBJ2-1	CASSLMSLAGAYNEQFF	TGTGCCAGCAGCTTAATGTCTCTAGCGGGGGCTTACAATGAGCAGTTCTTC
TRBD2	many	TRBV20-1	TRBJ2-5	CSARLAGVGGTQYF	TGCAGTGCTAGGCTAGCGGGAGTTGGCGGGACCCAGTACTTC
TRBD2	.	TRBV11-2	TRBJ2-7	CASSDPLAGVPYEQYF	TGTGCCAGCAGCGACCCACTAGCGGGAGTACCCTACGAGCAGTACTTC
.	.	TRBV18	TRBJ2-2	CASSKRGLPSGELFF	TGTGCCAGCTCAAAAAGAGGACTTCCCTCTGGGGAGCTGTTTTTT
.	few	TRBV5-1	TRBJ2-1	CASSFGLQAVNEQFF	TGCGCCAGCAGCTTCGGGCTCCAGGCCGTAAATGAGCAGTTCTTC
.	.	TRBV6-5	TRBJ2-7	CASSYGGGQTYEQYF	TGTGCCAGCAGTTACGGGGGGGGACAGACCTACGAGCAGTACTTC
TRBD2	.	TRBV11-2	TRBJ2-7	CASRWTSGPSYEQYF	TGTGCCAGCAGGTGGACTAGCGGGCCATCCTACGAGCAGTACTTC
.	few	TRBV20-1	TRBJ2-7	CSASDGASYEQYF	TGCAGTGCTAGCGATGGCGCCTCCTACGAGCAGTACTTC
.	.	TRBV12-3/TRBV12-4	TRBJ1-1	CASSLGGGLVVSVNTEAFF	TGTGCCAGCAGTTTGGGCGGCGGTTTGGTTGTAAGTGTGAACACTGAAGCTTTCTTT
.	many	TRBV18	TRBJ1-1	CASSPLGQMNTEAFF	TGTGCCAGCTCACCCCTCGGCCAGATGAACACTGAAGCTTTCTTT
TRBD2	few	TRBV20-1	TRBJ2-7	CSAGTGTSVTTYEQYF	TGCAGTGCTGGGACCGGGACTAGCGTAACTACCTACGAGCAGTACTTC
TRBD1	.	TRBV5-1	TRBJ2-2	CASSYGQGGDTGELFF	TGCGCCAGCAGCTACGGACAGGGAGGAGACACCGGGGAGCTGTTTTTT
.	many	TRBV21-1	TRBJ2-1	CASSKARQGAGGRGSHEQFF	TGTGCCAGCAGCAAAGCGAGACAGGGGGCTGGCGGGAGAGGGTCGCATGAGCAGTTCTTC